This T cell receptor (beta chain) originates from a study of blood T cell repertoires in COVID-19. As for the study in general: Samples taken during acute and convalescent COVID-19 were collected in the United States, Italy and Spain.

V shed 0 bases and J 2 bases; nucleotides not matched to a gene: 6. This CDR3 spans 16 amino acids. Looked up from germline, CDR1 is MGHRA and CDR2 is YSYEKL. Profiling relied on immunoSEQ multiplex PCR, and the TCRdb table lists in-frame clones only, not all of them. Of over 200,000 clones in the sample, around 91% are singletons; the top ten hold around 16%. Participants spanned ages about 18 to 90 years and resided in roughly 22 US areas. Within the 2 weeks before study entry, each person in the exposed group met a COVID-19 case. V and J are TRBV4-1 and TRBJ2-7, with 8 positions matching TRBD2. Sequencing was done on a sample of PBMCs or T cells enriched from blood (not recorded which). This receptor was taken from a man aged 30 to 45 who had been exposed to COVID-19. CDR3 amino acids: CASSQEFSGTPYEQYF. The CDR3 region has the DNA TGCGCCAGCAGCCAAGAGTTTAGCGGGACCCCCTACGAGCAGTACTTC.